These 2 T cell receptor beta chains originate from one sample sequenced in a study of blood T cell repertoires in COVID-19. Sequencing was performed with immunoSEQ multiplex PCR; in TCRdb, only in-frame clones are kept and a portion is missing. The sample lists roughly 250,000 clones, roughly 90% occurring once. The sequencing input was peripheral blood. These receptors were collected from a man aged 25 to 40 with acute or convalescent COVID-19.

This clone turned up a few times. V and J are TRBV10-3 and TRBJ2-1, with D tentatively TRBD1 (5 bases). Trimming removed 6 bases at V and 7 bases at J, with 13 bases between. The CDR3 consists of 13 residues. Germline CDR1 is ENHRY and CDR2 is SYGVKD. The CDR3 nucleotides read TGTGCCATCAGCCGCGCCCCAGGGAATGAGCAGTTCTTC. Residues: CAISRAPGNEQFF.

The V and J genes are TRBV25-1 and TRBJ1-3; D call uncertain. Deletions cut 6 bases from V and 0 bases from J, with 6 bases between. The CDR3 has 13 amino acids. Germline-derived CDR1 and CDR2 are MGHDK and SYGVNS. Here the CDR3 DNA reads TGTGCCAGCAGCCTAATCTCTGGAAACACCATATATTTT. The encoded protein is CASSLISGNTIYF. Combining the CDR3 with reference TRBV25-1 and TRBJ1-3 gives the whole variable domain EADIYQTPRYLVIGTGKKITLECSQTMGHDKMYWYQQDPGMELHLIHYSYGVNSTEKGDLSSESTVSRIRTEHFPLTLESARPSHTSQYLCASSLISGNTIYFGEGSWLTVV.